The source of this T cell receptor beta chain is a study of beta chain features in type 1 diabetes. Whole-study results and caveats: Researchers report that Type 1 diabetes patients had moderately but significantly shorter TCRB CDR3s across all four CD4+ subsets.

Reverse transcription of all isolated RNA meant that expressed TCRB transcripts were sequenced. TCRdb keeps only in-frame clones here, not all; method: immunoSEQ multiplex PCR. Seen here are 600,000 or so clones, around an eighth observed once, and the top ten hold just under 0.04%. Only a few counts were recorded for this clone. Its specificity is unknown. The receptor's source is a man between 18 and 35 years old with type 1 diabetes. Source material: naive CD4+ T cells from blood.

The CDR3, as DNA: TGTGCCAGCAGCTTAGACGGCACAGATACGCAGTATTTT. This gives the protein CASSLDGTDTQYF. V and J are TRBV7-2 and TRBJ2-3; D call uncertain. Per germline, CDR1 SGHTA and CDR2 FQGNSA. CDR3 length: 13 residues. The V end lost 1 base, the J end lost 1 base, and 3 bases lay between the germline ends.